This TCR beta chain is drawn from a study of CDR3 diversity in severe acne. V was trimmed by 2 bases and J by 7 bases, leaving 10 bases between them. CDR3 length: 13 amino acids. Germline CDR1 SGHRS, CDR2 YFSETQ. In this sample, this clonotype turned up many times. TCRdb passed the PCR reads through MiXCR, listing each CDR3 protein once. This repertoire shows over 90,000 distinct CDR3 sequences, under 60% found once; its top ten account for about an eighth. The sequence was collected from a male donor with acne. The specimen was blood. The chain uses TRBV5-1 and TRBJ2-1; D perhaps matches TRBD2 (6 bases). The CDR3 region has the DNA TGCGCCAGCAGCTTACTTCGGGGGAATGAGCAGTTCTTC. This translates into CASSLLRGNEQFF.